This TCR beta chain was documented in a study of T cell responses to AZD1222 COVID-19 vaccine. A note on this clone: Its antigen remains unknown.

Study results and caveats: Donors in the cohort were predominantly white British and more often female, and clonal diversity was possibly underestimated. There were vaccine-associated CD4 TCRs across spike, dominant at 160-218 and 743-854.

V lost 1 base and J 1 base, leaving 8 bases between the germline ends. Germline V lookup: CDR1 SGHTA, CDR2 FQGTGA. The CDR3 is 15 amino acids. Sequenced by immunoSEQ multiplex PCR; TCRdb stores in-frame clones only, minus some. The profile shows under 200,000 clones, roughly 88% of them singletons. Sequencing used peripheral blood, obtained on day 0 of AZD1222 vaccination. This receptor was obtained from an adult in good health. The V call is TRBV7-3, the J call TRBJ1-3; maybe TRBD1 (5 bases). The CDR3 loop is CASSLSGGSGNTIYF. The CDR3 DNA reads as TGTGCCAGCAGCTTAAGTGGGGGGTCTGGAAACACCATATATTTT.